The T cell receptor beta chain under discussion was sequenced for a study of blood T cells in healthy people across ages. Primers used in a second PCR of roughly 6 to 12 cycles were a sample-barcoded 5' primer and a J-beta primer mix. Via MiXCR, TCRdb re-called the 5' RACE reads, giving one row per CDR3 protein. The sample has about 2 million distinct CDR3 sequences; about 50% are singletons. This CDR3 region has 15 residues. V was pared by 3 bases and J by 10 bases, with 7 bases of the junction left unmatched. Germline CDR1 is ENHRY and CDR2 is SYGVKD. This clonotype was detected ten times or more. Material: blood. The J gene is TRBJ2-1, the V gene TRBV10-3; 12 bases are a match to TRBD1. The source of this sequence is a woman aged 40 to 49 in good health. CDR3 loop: CAISDPRDRGLEQFF. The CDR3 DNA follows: TGTGCCATCAGTGACCCTAGGGACAGGGGGCTAGAGCAGTTCTTC.